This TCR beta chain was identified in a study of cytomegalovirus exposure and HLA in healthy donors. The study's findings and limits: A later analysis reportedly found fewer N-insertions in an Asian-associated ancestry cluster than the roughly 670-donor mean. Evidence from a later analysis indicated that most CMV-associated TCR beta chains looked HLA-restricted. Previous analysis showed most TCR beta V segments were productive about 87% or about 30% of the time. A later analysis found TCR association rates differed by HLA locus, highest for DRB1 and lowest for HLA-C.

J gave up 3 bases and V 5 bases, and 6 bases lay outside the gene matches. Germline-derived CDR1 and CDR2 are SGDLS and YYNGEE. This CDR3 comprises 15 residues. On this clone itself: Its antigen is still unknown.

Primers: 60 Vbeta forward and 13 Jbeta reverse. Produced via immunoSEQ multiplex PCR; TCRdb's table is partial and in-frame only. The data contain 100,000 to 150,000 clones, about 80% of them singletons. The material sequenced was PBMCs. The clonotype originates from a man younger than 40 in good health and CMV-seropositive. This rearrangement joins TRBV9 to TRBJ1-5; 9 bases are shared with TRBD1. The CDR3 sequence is CASSLTGGTNQPQHF. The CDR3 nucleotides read TGTGCCAGCAGTCTGACAGGGGGAACCAATCAGCCCCAGCATTTT.